A single sample is the source of the 4 T cell receptor beta chains below, sequenced in a study of blood T cells in healthy people across ages. Alongside a J-beta primer mix, a sample-barcoded 5' primer served in a second PCR lasting roughly 7 to 11 cycles. TCRdb independently ran MiXCR on the 5' RACE reads; one entry per CDR3 protein. Among some 1,500,000 distinct CDR3 sequences listed, 40% to 45% were seen once. The material sequenced was blood. These receptor sequences come from a woman between 18 and 30 years old in good health.

This clonotype was counted a few times. The chain couples TRBV25-1 to TRBJ2-3; D possibly corresponds to TRBD1 (5 bases). Trimming pared 1 base from V and 3 bases from J, leaving 14 bases between. The CDR3 totals 16 residues. Germline CDR1 is MGHDK and CDR2 is SYGVNS. Here the CDR3 reads CASSELAGLTTDTQYF. CDR3 nucleotides: TGTGCCAGCAGTGAATTGGCAGGGTTGACTACAGATACGCAGTATTTT. Supplemented by reference TRBV25-1 and TRBJ2-3, the full variable domain reads EADIYQTPRYLVIGTGKKITLECSQTMGHDKMYWYQQDPGMELHLIHYSYGVNSTEKGDLSSESTVSRIRTEHFPLTLESARPSHTSQYLCASSELAGLTTDTQYFGPGTRLTVL.

This clonotype showed up just a few times. The chain joins TRBV20-1 to TRBJ1-4; D might be TRBD1 (5 bases). Per germline, CDR1 DFQATT and CDR2 SNEGSKA (reference sequence). The CDR3 covers 14 residues. Trimming removed 6 bases from V and 4 bases from J, with 15 bases in between. The CDR3 loop reads CSAHGGTFNEKLFF. CDR3 DNA sequence: TGCAGTGCCCACGGGGGGACCTTTAATGAAAAACTGTTTTTT.

The rearrangement joins TRBV5-5 to TRBJ2-1; D gene uncertain. Germline CDR1 reads SGHKS; CDR2 reads YYEKEE (reference sequence). This CDR3 contains 17 residues. V lost 2 bases to trimming and J lost 7 bases, with 22 bases between them. CDR3 nucleotide sequence: TGTGCCAGCAGCTTAAAACCTTCTAGGACCATTGAGAATGAGCAGTTCTTC. Protein: CASSLKPSRTIENEQFF.

The chain combines TRBV29-1 with TRBJ1-2; no clear D. V lost 6 bases and J lost 8, with 10 bases in between. Germline V gives CDR1 SQVTM, CDR2 ANQGSEA. CDR3 length: 10 residues. The CDR3 DNA sequence: TGCAGCGTGGCCTCGGGAGGCTACACCTTC. It codes for CSVASGGYTF.